One sample yielded the 26 T cell receptor beta chains listed below, sequenced in a study of T cell repertoires in cytomegalovirus infection. TCRdb reprocessed the reads with MiXCR, giving one entry per CDR3 protein. The sample yields over 100,000 distinct CDR3 sequences, around 30% seen once. No antigen is known for these receptors. The input for sequencing was CD8+ T cells from cultured PBMCs, taken from culture after CMV antigen stimulation. The source is a human donor in good health (CMV status not recorded). Some clones in this sample may be carry-over from other donors' samples.

This clonotype was found a few times. The V gene is TRBV4-1, the J gene TRBJ2-1; no firm D call. Germline CDR1 is MGHRA and CDR2 is YSYEKL. Trimming took off 2 bases at V and 8 bases at J, with 4 bases between the two ends. The CDR3 loop spans 11 amino acids. The CDR3 nucleotides are TGCGCCAGCAGCCAACACTATGAGCAGTTCTTC. Protein sequence: CASSQHYEQFF.

The chain joins TRBV15 to TRBJ2-5; D ambiguous. The ends were cut back, 0 bases at V and 5 bases at J, with 10 bases in the middle. The length of the CDR3 is 14 residues. Germline CDR1 LNHNV, CDR2 YYDKDF (reference sequence). The CDR3 DNA sequence: TGTGCCACCAGCAGAGACAGGATAGAGGAGACCCAGTACTTC. This sequence encodes CATSRDRIEETQYF.

CDR3 DNA sequence: TGTGCCAGCAGTGATCCTTGGGGCTACACCTTC. Translating gives CASSDPWGYTF. The chain links TRBV2 to TRBJ1-2; the D is unclear. The V end lost 3 bases, the J end lost 8 bases, and 7 bases lay between the germline ends. The CDR3 consists of 11 residues. Germline values: CDR1 SNHLY, CDR2 FYNNEI.

This clonotype was observed a few times. The chain is built from TRBV4-1 and TRBJ2-5, with TRBD2 matching over 14 bases. V was pared by 4 bases and J by 5 bases, with 18 bases of the junction left unmatched. CDR1 and CDR2 (germline): MGHRA, YSYEKL. There are 20 residues in the CDR3. The CDR3 region is CASSLPWSGTSGGTGETQYF. CDR3 sequence (DNA): TGCGCCAGCAGCCTCCCTTGGTCCGGGACTAGCGGGGGAACCGGGGAGACCCAGTACTTC.

V and J are TRBV19 and TRBJ1-5, with D perhaps TRBD1 (5 bases). V dropped 1 base and J dropped 4 bases, with 8 bases sitting between them. Germline V CDR1 and CDR2: LNHDA, SQIVND (reference sequence). The CDR3 loop spans 14 amino acids. Written as DNA, the CDR3 is TGTGCCAGTAGTATAGGGCCAGGGAATCAGCCCCAGCATTTT. Its translation: CASSIGPGNQPQHF. The full variable domain, completed using reference TRBV19 and TRBJ1-5, is DGGITQSPKYLFRKEGQNVTLSCEQNLNHDAMYWYRQDPGQGLRLIYYSQIVNDFQKGDIAEGYSVSREKKESFPLTVTSAQKNPTAFYLCASSIGPGNQPQHFGDGTRLSIL.

This chain connects TRBV5-4 to TRBJ1-2; D remains unclear. Looked up from germline, CDR1 is SGHNT and CDR2 is YYREEE (reference sequence). This CDR3 has 13 residues. Between the trimmed V and J ends, which lost 6 bases and 8 bases, there was a span of 17 bases. Written as DNA, the CDR3 is TGTGCCAGCACCCAGAACGGGTTTGGAGGCTACACCTTC. Protein: CASTQNGFGGYTF.

This clonotype was seen repeatedly, ten times or more. This sequence joins TRBV4-1 and TRBJ1-1; unclear D gene. The CDR3 loop spans 13 amino acids. The germline V gene has CDR1 MGHRA and CDR2 YSYEKL. Trimming shortened V by 1 base and J by 1 base, and 4 bases separated the two germline ends. The CDR3 coding sequence is TGCGCCAGCAGCCAAGTAGGGAACACTGAAGCTTTCTTT. Its translation: CASSQVGNTEAFF.

The chain has TRBV12-3 or TRBV12-4 and TRBJ2-1; TRBD1 or TRBD2 may be the D gene (5 bases each). The germline V and J ends were trimmed by 8 bases and 3 bases, with 17 bases remaining between them. The CDR3 is made up of 15 amino acids. The CDR3 coding sequence is TGTGCCAGCCGCCAGGGTCCGGGGTTCTACAATGAGCAGTTCTTC. It is translated as CASRQGPGFYNEQFF.

V usage is TRBV20-1 and J usage is TRBJ2-7; D is uncertain. From germline, CDR1 is DFQATT and CDR2 SNEGSKA (reference sequence). This CDR3 is built from 13 residues. Trimming cost V 3 bases and J 5 bases, with 14 bases left between them. CDR3 sequence: CSASRSILNEQYF. In DNA, the CDR3 is TGCAGTGCTAGCCGCTCAATCCTAAACGAGCAGTACTTC.

The chain has TRBV7-9 and TRBJ1-2, with 7 bases fitting TRBD1. Germline V CDR1 and CDR2: SEHNR, FQNEAQ (reference sequence). J lost 5 bases, V lost 5 bases, and 11 bases had no gene match. This CDR3 has 15 residues. The CDR3 bases are TGTGCCAGCAGCAAAACCACAGGGGCTGTTTATGGCTACACCTTC. This codes for CASSKTTGAVYGYTF.

This clonotype has ten or more counts. The rearrangement joins TRBV4-1 to TRBJ2-1, with 10 bases aligning to TRBD1. The CDR3 length is 18 residues. Germline trimming cut 0 bases from V and 6 bases from J; bases unmatched to any gene: 11. Per germline, CDR1 MGHRA and CDR2 YSYEKL. DNA for the CDR3: TGCGCCAGCAGCCAAGAGCGATGGGGGACAGGGGTGGTCAATGAGCAGTTCTTC. Amino acids: CASSQERWGTGVVNEQFF.

This clonotype was observed a handful of times. V is TRBV28 and J is TRBJ1-1; D is uncertain. The germline V and J ends were trimmed by 6 bases and 7 bases, with 15 bases remaining between them. The CDR3 has 13 amino acids. Germline V gene sequence: CDR1 MDHEN, CDR2 SYDVKM. The CDR3 loop is CASSPRTGYEAFF. DNA of the CDR3: TGTGCCAGCAGCCCTCGGACGGGTTATGAAGCTTTCTTT.

This chain links TRBV15 with TRBJ2-5; D call uncertain. The CDR3 is made up of 13 amino acids. Deletions cut 3 bases from V and 2 bases from J, with 7 bases between. Germline assignment: CDR1 LNHNV and CDR2 YYDKDF (reference sequence). CDR3 sequence (DNA): TGTGCCACCAGCAGGCGAAGACAAGAGACCCAGTACTTC. Encoded protein: CATSRRRQETQYF.

This chain links TRBV12-3 or TRBV12-4 with TRBJ2-1, with unresolved D. The CDR3 contains 14 residues. Trimming took 3 bases from V and 7 from J, leaving 13 bases between them. Written as DNA, the CDR3 is TGTGCCAGCAGTTTGGGGTCCCCGAGGAATGAGCAGTTCTTC. This gives the protein CASSLGSPRNEQFF.

This clonotype has only a few counts. V usage is TRBV11-2 and J usage is TRBJ2-7; possibly TRBD2 for D (5 bases). V was clipped by 0 bases and J by 1 base, with 10 bases between them. The CDR3 is 15 residues long. CDR1 and CDR2 (germline): SGHAT, FQNNGV. CDR3 sequence (DNA): TGTGCCAGCAGCTTAGATCTAAGCGGTTCCTACGAGCAGTACTTC. The encoded protein is CASSLDLSGSYEQYF.

This chain joins TRBV6-2 or TRBV6-3 and TRBJ2-2; D not certain. Trimming took 4 bases from V and 8 from J, leaving 14 bases between them. Per germline, CDR1 MNHEY and CDR2 SVGEGT. The CDR3 consists of 14 residues. Here the CDR3 DNA reads TGTGCCAGCAGTTTACTCTTCAGTGGAGGGGAGCTGTTTTTT. Protein product: CASSLLFSGGELFF.

The J gene is TRBJ1-2, the V gene TRBV11-1, with 8 bases identical to TRBD1. The CDR3 sequence is 13 residues long. The junction had 4 bases not matched to a gene; V was cut back by 4 bases and J by 6 bases. Looked up from germline, CDR1 is SGHAT and CDR2 is FQDESV (reference sequence). This CDR3 reads CASSSTGVDGYTF. CDR3 nucleotide sequence: TGTGCCAGCAGCTCGACAGGGGTGGATGGCTACACCTTC.

V and J are TRBV29-1 and TRBJ2-1; TRBD1 is a possible D gene (5 bases). The CDR3 runs to 14 residues. Germline assignment: CDR1 SQVTM and CDR2 ANQGSEA. Between the trimmed V and J ends, which lost 0 bases and 8 bases, there was a span of 14 bases. CDR3 in amino acids: CSVEDLAGPDEQFF. The CDR3, as DNA: TGCAGCGTTGAAGATCTCGCAGGGCCAGATGAGCAGTTCTTC.

V and J are TRBV7-9 and TRBJ1-1; unclear D gene. The ends were cut back, 6 bases at V and 0 bases at J, with 5 bases in the middle. The germline CDR1 and CDR2 sequences are SEHNR and FQNEAQ (reference sequence). CDR3 size: 12 residues. The CDR3 DNA reads TGTGCCAGCAGGATCATGAACACTGAAGCTTTCTTT. It specifies CASRIMNTEAFF.

The sample holds many counts of this clonotype. The V call is TRBV7-2, the J call TRBJ1-2, with D possibly TRBD1 on 6 matching bases. Trimming removed 2 bases from V and 1 base from J, with 11 bases in between. CDR1 is SGHTA, CDR2 FQGNSA, per germline. There are 15 residues in the CDR3. The chain's CDR3 is CASSLRTDYNYGYTF. CDR3 DNA: TGTGCCAGCAGCTTAAGGACAGATTATAACTATGGCTACACCTTC.

This clonotype was detected many times. This chain connects TRBV19 to TRBJ2-1; D remains unclear. Germline V gene sequence: CDR1 LNHDA, CDR2 SQIVND (reference sequence). The CDR3 length is 16 residues. V lost 5 bases to trimming and J lost 2 bases, with 16 bases between them. The CDR3 DNA reads TGTGCCAGTAGTCCTCTATCGATCAGCACCTACAATGAGCAGTTCTTC. Encoded protein: CASSPLSISTYNEQFF. Combining the CDR3 with reference TRBV19 and TRBJ2-1 gives the whole variable domain DGGITQSPKYLFRKEGQNVTLSCEQNLNHDAMYWYRQDPGQGLRLIYYSQIVNDFQKGDIAEGYSVSREKKESFPLTVTSAQKNPTAFYLCASSPLSISTYNEQFFGPGTRLTVL.

This clonotype was seen more than once but under ten times. The chain recombines TRBV5-6 with TRBJ2-7; maybe TRBD1 (6 bases). CDR1 SGHDT and CDR2 YYEEEE come from the germline V gene. Trimming cost V 0 bases and J 5 bases, with 9 bases left between them. This CDR3 has 13 amino acids. The CDR3 here is CASSLGGRNEQYF. The DNA of the CDR3 is TGTGCCAGCAGCTTGGGGGGGCGCAACGAGCAGTACTTC.

The chain employs TRBV12-3 or TRBV12-4 and TRBJ1-2; perhaps TRBD1 as D (5 bases). The CDR3 loop spans 14 amino acids. The ends were cut back, 7 bases at V and 3 bases at J, with 15 bases in the middle. The CDR3 bases are TGTGCCAGCACCCCCAGTGGGGGAGACTATGGCTACACCTTC. It is translated as CASTPSGGDYGYTF.

This clonotype appeared a single time. V gene TRBV2 combines with J gene TRBJ1-5; D gene unclear. CDR3 length: 14 amino acids. Germline V gene data show CDR1 as SNHLY and CDR2 as FYNNEI. V shed 6 bases and J shed 0 bases, with 9 bases lying between them. This CDR3 is CASRVSYSNQPQHF. Written as DNA, the CDR3 is TGTGCCAGCAGAGTGAGTTATAGCAATCAGCCCCAGCATTTT. Full variable domain (missing parts from reference TRBV2 and TRBJ1-5): EPEVTQTPSHQVTQMGQEVILRCVPISNHLYFYWYRQILGQKVEFLVSFYNNEISEKSEIFDDQFSVERPDGSNFTLKIRSTKLEDSAMYFCASRVSYSNQPQHFGDGTRLSIL.

V is TRBV6-1 and J is TRBJ2-1, with 11 bases that match TRBD1. V dropped 0 bases and J dropped 4; count of bases not matched to a gene: 5. Germline V gives CDR1 MNHNS, CDR2 SASEGT. CDR3 length equals 17 residues. The CDR3 DNA sequence: TGTGCCAGCAGTGAAGCGCGGGGACAGGGGGGATACAATGAGCAGTTCTTC. The encoded protein is CASSEARGQGGYNEQFF.

A few counts support this clonotype. The chain has TRBV12-3 or TRBV12-4 and TRBJ1-1; 7 nucleotides align to TRBD1. The CDR3 loop spans 13 amino acids. Trimming cost V 6 bases and J 1 base; bases outside gene matches: 2. The CDR3 spells CASRDRSNTEAFF. The CDR3 nucleotides read TGTGCCAGCAGGGACAGGTCGAACACTGAAGCTTTCTTT.